This record concerns one T cell receptor beta chain sequence. No antigen is known for it. Base qualities were left out, and no much larger clone turns up one base away. Collaborating institutions collected whole blood in K2EDTA tubes following their own protocols. For TCRbeta analysis, collaborators shipped samples in one of three forms: frozen whole blood, isolated PBMCs, or DNA extracted from either of those sample types. The immunoSEQ Assay, a bias-controlled multiplex PCR, was used to amplify TCRbeta CDR3 regions from genomic DNA. The original pipeline was this. The number of nucleated cells in each sample was estimated by amplification of reference gene primers within the assay. To quantify the absolute abundance of each unique TCRbeta CDR3 rearrangement, sequence reads were collapsed and filtered. For each sample, productive Simpson clonality was calculated as the square root of Simpson's diversity index over productive rearrangements. This immuneACCESS table, as held by TCRdb, lists in-frame sequences with V and J called but not all clones. Of the missing ones, under half trace to an unresolved V gene in checked studies; the others have no known cause. V, J and clone size reflect that table, while D and trimming were determined from the DNA. Present in this sample are 400,000 to 550,000 clones, 85% to 90% of which were seen just once. The ten top clones hold 4% to 5.5% of the sample.

The sample belongs to a study of blood T cell repertoires in COVID-19 (dated by TCRdb to 2019 to 2021). About the full investigation: Samples from collaborators originated in the United States, Italy and Spain and spanned both the acute and convalescent phases of COVID-19. The sample metadata nearly always contained a de-identified subject ID, COVID-19 status, age in years and sex. The samples were drawn from two sources: the first 160 participants of the ongoing ImmuneRACE study, and 1,000 to 1,500 subjects contributed by 6 global collaborators. Deeply sampled blood TCRbeta repertoires from subjects exposed to, actively infected with, or recovered from COVID-19 were included in the dataset. A freely available public database, intended as a resource for researchers studying the immune response to SARS-CoV-2, is where the repertoires were released. Where available, HLA class I and class II types were taken from metadata supplied by the sample provider and were not determined by assay-based typing. The prospective study material was composed of cDNA or gDNA derived from T cells, B-cell-depleted T cells, or PBMCs.

What the research found in general, with its limitations: How much clinical and demographic metadata was included differed by source and by participant, and the metadata was provided uncurated.

As encoded in the germline V gene, CDR1 is ENHRY while CDR2 is SYGVKD. Relative to germline, V is 0 bases shorter and J is 4 bases shorter, with 10 bases between their ends. CDR3 length: 15 amino acids, cysteine to phenylalanine. The DNA shown is the 45-base CDR3, in frame from base 1. The chain joins TRBV10-3 to TRBJ1-5; the D gene identity is not certain. The clonotype comes from a woman aged 25 to 39 with acute or convalescent COVID-19. The specimen sequenced was peripheral blood. The CDR3 in this case is CAISESIGGNQPQHF. DNA sequence: TGTGCCATCAGTGAGTCGATCGGAGGTAATCAGCCCCAGCATTTT.